The rows below give T cell receptor beta chains drawn from one sample of a study of post-analysis software for immune sequencing data. TCRdb independently ran MiXCR on the PCR reads; one entry per CDR3 protein. The sample has roughly 800,000 distinct CDR3 sequences, roughly 50% seen once. Sequencing was performed on blood. These receptor sequences come from a girl aged 10 to 17 with multiple sclerosis. Both conserved end residues are part of each CDR3. D genes are given only for firm matches. Where a row states a size, it is once, few, many or the class of an expanded clone; other rows omit it.

TRBV12-3/TRBV12-4	few	TRBJ2-5	TRBD2	CASSLLGLARETQYF	TGTGCCAGCAGTCTCCTAGGACTAGCACGAGAGACCCAGTACTTC
TRBV3-1	few	TRBJ2-5	-	CASSQKRETQYF	TGTGCCAGCAGCCAAAAGCGTGAGACCCAGTACTTC
TRBV12-3/TRBV12-4	-	TRBJ1-5	TRBD1	CASSLRRGQHQPQHF	TGTGCCAGCAGTTTACGCAGGGGGCAACATCAGCCCCAGCATTTT
TRBV7-2	few	TRBJ2-3	-	CASSLRQSGEQYF	TGTGCCAGCAGCTTGCGCCAATCAGGGGAGCAGTATTTT
TRBV20-1	few	TRBJ2-3	-	CSASISTDTQYF	TGCAGTGCTAGCATAAGCACAGATACGCAGTATTTT
TRBV20-1	-	TRBJ2-3	-	CSASKGGSTDTQYF	TGCAGTGCAAGTAAGGGGGGGAGCACAGATACGCAGTATTTT
TRBV7-6	once	TRBJ2-7	TRBD2	CASSPQREGEQYF	TGTGCCAGCAGCCCCCAGCGGGAGGGCGAGCAGTACTTC
TRBV15	-	TRBJ2-6	-	CATSRDRSGSPGANVLTF	TGTGCCACCAGCAGAGATAGGTCAGGGTCCCCTGGGGCCAACGTCCTGACTTTC
TRBV27	-	TRBJ2-6	TRBD1	CAGSLSQGPFGVLTF	TGTGCCGGCAGTTTATCACAGGGGCCGTTCGGGGTCCTGACTTTC
TRBV12-3/TRBV12-4	-	TRBJ1-5	-	CATALQSHQPQHF	TGTGCCACTGCGCTTCAGTCGCATCAGCCCCAGCATTTT
TRBV20-1	few	TRBJ2-7	TRBD2	CSARSSGALYKYEQYF	TGCAGTGCTCGATCTAGCGGAGCCCTGTATAAGTACGAGCAGTACTTC
TRBV6-5	-	TRBJ1-1	-	CASSYEAQGTEAFF	TGTGCCAGCAGTTACGAGGCCCAGGGCACTGAAGCTTTCTTT
TRBV10-3	-	TRBJ2-3	TRBD1	CAISGDRSSTDTQYF	TGTGCCATCAGTGGGGACAGATCTAGCACAGATACGCAGTATTTT
TRBV10-3	-	TRBJ2-1	-	CAISDRYNEQFF	TGTGCCATCAGTGACAGATACAATGAGCAGTTCTTC
TRBV29-1	-	TRBJ2-7	-	CSVRENSYEQYF	TGCAGCGTTAGGGAGAACTCCTACGAGCAGTACTTC
TRBV7-2	-	TRBJ2-1	TRBD2	CASSQSGTSGNEQFF	TGTGCCAGCAGCCAGTCCGGGACTAGCGGTAATGAGCAGTTCTTC
TRBV14	once	TRBJ2-3	-	CASSPSQMGTDTQYF	TGTGCCAGCAGTCCATCCCAGATGGGTACAGATACGCAGTATTTT
TRBV29-1	-	TRBJ1-5	-	CSVARDGDGNQPQHF	TGCAGCGTTGCCAGGGATGGAGATGGCAATCAGCCCCAGCATTTT
TRBV7-9	many	TRBJ2-5	-	CASSGIREETQYF	TGTGCCAGCAGCGGCATACGGGAGGAGACCCAGTACTTC
TRBV7-8	-	TRBJ1-2	TRBD1	CDSSRREGADWGYTF	TGTGACAGCAGCCGAAGGGAGGGGGCGGATTGGGGCTACACCTTC
TRBV20-1	-	TRBJ1-2	-	CSARPGVYGYTF	TGCAGTGCTAGGCCGGGGGTTTATGGCTACACCTTC
TRBV20-1	-	TRBJ2-1	-	CSARTAPSSYNEQFF	TGCAGTGCTAGAACAGCACCGAGCTCCTACAATGAGCAGTTCTTC
TRBV4-1	-	TRBJ1-4	TRBD1	CASSQRQGIGEKLFF	TGCGCCAGCAGCCAAAGACAGGGAATTGGTGAAAAACTGTTTTTT
TRBV28	few	TRBJ2-7	TRBD1	CASKNPGQGLNHYNYEQYF	TGTGCCAGCAAAAATCCGGGACAGGGGTTAAATCACTATAACTACGAGCAGTACTTC
TRBV6-1	-	TRBJ2-3	TRBD2	CASTGTSVTDTQYF	TGTGCCAGCACTGGGACTAGCGTTACAGATACGCAGTATTTT
TRBV20-1	-	TRBJ2-7	-	CSARQADSSYEQYF	TGCAGTGCTAGACAGGCCGATAGCTCCTACGAGCAGTACTTC
TRBV3-1	-	TRBJ1-5	TRBD1	CASSQDIEDREYQPQHF	TGTGCCAGCAGCCAAGATATCGAGGACAGGGAGTATCAGCCCCAGCATTTT
TRBV7-6	-	TRBJ2-1	TRBD2	CASSLVVTTSGRAGEQFF	TGTGCCAGCAGCTTAGTAGTCACAACTAGCGGGAGGGCCGGTGAGCAGTTCTTC
TRBV5-1	-	TRBJ1-2	-	CASSLAEEGDGYTF	TGCGCCAGCAGCTTGGCCGAGGAGGGGGATGGCTACACCTTC
TRBV12-3/TRBV12-4	-	TRBJ1-6	-	CASNPGVGSSYNSPLHF	TGTGCCAGCAACCCGGGAGTGGGGAGCTCCTATAATTCACCCCTCCACTTT
TRBV3-1	-	TRBJ1-2	-	CASSRVLRDGYGYTF	TGTGCCAGCAGCCGCGTCTTAAGGGATGGATATGGCTACACCTTC
TRBV3-1	-	TRBJ2-2	TRBD2	CASSLGGARTGELFF	TGTGCCAGCAGCCTCGGGGGGGCCAGAACCGGGGAGCTGTTTTTT
TRBV5-6	-	TRBJ2-1	-	CASSQPQFRNQFF	TGTGCCAGCAGCCAACCCCAATTTCGTAACCAGTTCTTC
TRBV7-8	-	TRBJ2-3	TRBD2	CASSPPGTSGSSDTQYF	TGTGCCAGCAGCCCTCCCGGGACTAGCGGGAGTTCAGATACGCAGTATTTT